Ten or more counts support the clone carrying this T cell receptor (beta chain). Its target is unknown. Sample time point: longitudinal time-point 3. The sample originates from a study of neurological immune-mediated disorders. Whole-study results and caveats: The level of TCR clonal expansion was highest in patients with HTLV-1-associated myelopathy and lowest in multiple sclerosis, where it fell below the level seen in healthy controls.

Over 160 million TCR-beta sequences from 15-18 subjects came out of each sequencing run. MiXCR, run by TCRdb on the 5' RACE reads, gives a single entry per CDR3 protein. Of roughly 48,000 distinct CDR3 sequences listed, 12% are singletons. The origin of this receptor is a male donor with HTLV-1-associated myelopathy (HAM/TSP). Sequencing was done on a sample of PBMCs.

Here the CDR3 DNA reads TGCAGCGCTGGAGATCCCCGGGGCGAAAAACTGTTTTTT. It specifies CSAGDPRGEKLFF. The chain has TRBV29-1 and TRBJ1-4, with a possible D match to TRBD1 (5 bases). Germline V gene data show CDR1 as SQVTM and CDR2 as ANQGSEA. V was trimmed by 7 bases and J by 8 bases, leaving 17 bases between them. This CDR3 is built from 13 residues. Variable domain in full (rest from reference TRBV29-1 and TRBJ1-4): SAVISQKPSRDICQRGTSLTIQCQVDSQVTMMFWYRQQPGQSLTLIATANQGSEATYESGFVIDKFPISRPNLTFSTLTVSNMSPEDSSIYLCSAGDPRGEKLFFGSGTQLSVL.